This is a list of T cell receptor beta chains from one sample in a study of blood T cell repertoires in COVID-19. Here immunoSEQ multiplex PCR was the method, and the copy in TCRdb shows in-frame clones only, minus some. Here the sample spans under 300,000 clones, about 86% being singletons. Sequencing used peripheral blood. The source of these receptors is a woman aged 55-75 years with active or convalescent COVID-19. CDR3s include the opening cysteine and the closing phenylalanine or tryptophan. The D gene is left open where the match is weak. Expanded clones get a size class; other rows say once, few or many, or leave the size out.

>TRBV7-9|TRBD1|NA|TRBJ2-5
TGTGCCAGCAGCCGGGGGACAGGGGGACGAGAGACCCAGTACTTC
CASSRGTGGRETQYF
>TRBV12-3/TRBV12-4|TRBD1|few|TRBJ1-2
TGTGCCAGCAGTACAAACAGGGGAGGCTACACCTTC
CASSTNRGGYTF
>TRBV6-5|TRBD1|NA|TRBJ1-2
TGTGCCAGTGACAGGGGGGCTAACTATGGCTACACCTTC
CASDRGANYGYTF
>TRBV24-1|TRBD2|NA|TRBJ2-2
TGTGCCACCAGTGCCTATAGCGGGAGCCTGGTAGAGCTGTTTTTT
CATSAYSGSLVELFF
>TRBV9|NA|NA|TRBJ2-7
TGTGCCAGCAGCGTAGAGCCAGAGCTAGTCTACGAGCAGTACTTC
CASSVEPELVYEQYF
>TRBV14|NA|NA|TRBJ1-1
TGTGCCAGCAGCCAAGGGGTGGGGGCAATCAACACTGAAGCTTTCTTT
CASSQGVGAINTEAFF
>TRBV24-1|TRBD2|NA|TRBJ2-3
TGTGCCACCAGTGATTCGGGGGGGGTCACAGATACGCAGTATTTT
CATSDSGGVTDTQYF
>TRBV19|TRBD1|NA|TRBJ1-2
TGTGCCAGTAGTATAGCGACAGGGGGCATCAACTATGGCTACACCTTC
CASSIATGGINYGYTF
>TRBV2|TRBD1|NA|TRBJ1-4
TGTGCCAGCAGTTGGACAGGACTTAATGAAAAACTGTTTTTT
CASSWTGLNEKLFF
>TRBV13|NA|NA|TRBJ2-7
TGTGCCAGCAGCTTAGGCTATGGACAAAGTACCCACGAGCAGTACTTC
CASSLGYGQSTHEQYF
>TRBV7-9|NA|NA|TRBJ2-7
TGTGCCAGCAGCTTAAACGCACCAGCGTCATCCTACGAGCAGTACTTC
CASSLNAPASSYEQYF
>TRBV6-5|TRBD1|NA|TRBJ1-2
TGTGCCAGCAGTTCAACTTGGGACAGGGTTTGGGGCTACACCTTC
CASSSTWDRVWGYTF
>TRBV6-6|NA|NA|TRBJ2-7
TGTGCCAGCAGTGACAAGGGACACAGATACGAGCAGTACTTC
CASSDKGHRYEQYF
>TRBV11-2|TRBD1|few|TRBJ1-3
TGTGCCAGCAGCCCGACAGGGTTCCGCTCTGGAAACACCATATATTTT
CASSPTGFRSGNTIYF
>TRBV5-1|NA|NA|TRBJ1-6
TGCGCCAGCAGCCCGAACCTTCAGGCCGGGGGGAATTCACCCCTCCACTTT
CASSPNLQAGGNSPLHF
>TRBV11-1|TRBD1|NA|TRBJ1-4
TGTGCCAGCAGCCATCGGGACAGGCCGGGTAATGAAAAACTGTTTTTT
CASSHRDRPGNEKLFF
>TRBV5-4|TRBD1|NA|TRBJ2-3
TGTGCCAGCAGCAGACAGGGGGCAGGGGAAGATACGCAGTATTTT
CASSRQGAGEDTQYF
>TRBV18|TRBD1|once|TRBJ2-7
TGTGCCAGCTCACCACCGGGACAGGCCTACGAGCAGTACTTC
CASSPPGQAYEQYF
>TRBV5-1|NA|once|TRBJ1-2
TGCGCCAGCAGCCCCCCGGGGGGCTATGGCTACACCTTC
CASSPPGGYGYTF
>TRBV7-9|NA|NA|TRBJ2-1
TGTGCCAGCACCAGGTTTCGACAGAGCTCCTACAATGAGCAGTTCTTC
CASTRFRQSSYNEQFF
>TRBV18|NA|NA|TRBJ1-1
TGTGCCAGCTCACCGGCACAGGGAATAACAAACACTGAAGCTTTCTTT
CASSPAQGITNTEAFF
>TRBV29-1|NA|NA|TRBJ2-2
TGCAGCGTCCGGGCCGGGGAGCTGTTTTTT
CSVRAGELFF
>TRBV7-3|NA|NA|TRBJ2-2
TGTGCCAGCAGCTTAACTGGGCCCAACACCGGGGAGCTGTTTTTT
CASSLTGPNTGELFF
>TRBV3-1/TRBV3-2|TRBD1|NA|TRBJ2-6
TGTGCCAGCAGCCAAAGAGCACAGGGGGCGCCTGGGGCCAACGTCCTGACTTTC
CASSQRAQGAPGANVLTF
>TRBV3-1/TRBV3-2|TRBD1|NA|TRBJ1-2
TGTGCCAGCAGCCATTGGACAGGGATTGGCTACACCTTC
CASSHWTGIGYTF
>TRBV7-2|NA|NA|TRBJ2-7
TGTGCCAGCAGCTTATTTACCGCCGGAACAGGGTATTACGAGCAGTACTTC
CASSLFTAGTGYYEQYF
>TRBV12-5|TRBD1|NA|TRBJ1-6
TGTGCTAGTGGTCGCGTTGAACAGGGGTACCAGTCACCCCTCCACTTT
CASGRVEQGYQSPLHF
>TRBV5-6|TRBD1|NA|TRBJ1-4
TGTGCCAGCAGCCGGGACAGTCATGATGAAAAACTGTTTTTT
CASSRDSHDEKLFF
>TRBV10-3|NA|NA|TRBJ1-6
TGTGCCATCAGTGAGTCAAGCTCCGCCCTATCTAATTCACCCCTCCACTTT
CAISESSSALSNSPLHF
>TRBV3-1/TRBV3-2|NA|NA|TRBJ2-5
TGTGCCAGCAGCCAATGGGCCGAGCGGGCAGGAGAGACCCAGTACTTC
CASSQWAERAGETQYF
>TRBV6-5|TRBD2|NA|TRBJ2-5
TGTGCCACTAGCTGGGGGGGTGAAGAGACCCAGTACTTC
CATSWGGEETQYF
>TRBV7-9|NA|few|TRBJ1-1
TGTGCCAGCAGCCACCCGGGAACTGAAGCTTTCTTT
CASSHPGTEAFF
>TRBV9|NA|NA|TRBJ1-1
TGTGCCAGCAGCGTAGTTACAGGGTGGGGCACTGAAGCTTTCTTT
CASSVVTGWGTEAFF
>TRBV6-5|TRBD1|NA|TRBJ1-2
TGTGCCAGCAGTCCCCAGGACAGGGTGAACGGCTACACCTTC
CASSPQDRVNGYTF
>TRBV6-5|NA|NA|TRBJ1-1
TGTGCCAGCAGTCGGGTAGAGTCGAACACTGAAGCTTTCTTT
CASSRVESNTEAFF
>TRBV12-5|TRBD1|NA|TRBJ2-1
TGTGCTAGTGGTTTGACGCGGGACAGGCCCAATGAGCAGTTCTTC
CASGLTRDRPNEQFF